This paragraph reports one TCR beta chain. How the authors handled the data: Quantification of nucleated cells was approximated via reference gene primer amplification. Profiling relied on immunoSEQ multiplex PCR, and the TCRdb table lists in-frame clones only, not all of them. The DNA gave D and trimming, while V, J and clone size come from that table. The sample lists about 180,000 clones; 75% to 90% were seen once. This sample stems from a study of blood T cell repertoires in COVID-19. Study background: From the United States, Italy and Spain came samples of acute and convalescent COVID-19. From T cells, B-cell-depleted T cells, or PBMCs came the material, which was cDNA or gDNA.

This TCR was sampled from a human donor with active or convalescent COVID-19. The donor label of this sample is uncertain. The sample consisted of peripheral blood.

Here the CDR3 DNA reads TGCGCCAGCAGCCAGGAGGCGGGGCATAGCAATCAGCCCCAGCATTTT. This codes for CASSQEAGHSNQPQHF. The chain is built from TRBV4-3 and TRBJ1-5, with D possibly being TRBD1 (5 bases). This CDR3 is 16 amino acids long. V dropped 3 bases and J dropped 0 bases, with 12 bases sitting between them. Germline V CDR1 and CDR2: LGHNA, YSLEER.